This TCR beta chain was profiled in a study of blood T cell repertoires in COVID-19. This table comes from immunoSEQ multiplex PCR, and its TCRdb copy is limited to in-frame clones, with some not included. Of a few hundred thousand clones detected, around 82% appear once; the ten largest clones hold about 3%. J was trimmed by 0 bases and V by 6 bases; bases with no gene match: 5. The length of the CDR3 is 15 residues. CDR1 MNHEY and CDR2 SVGAGI come from the germline V gene. This clonotype was sampled from a woman between 25 and 40 years old who had recovered from COVID-19. The chain carries TRBV6-5 and TRBJ2-1; 7 nucleotides agree with TRBD2. The sample consisted of peripheral blood. Here the CDR3 reads CASRERDSSYNEQFF. The DNA of the CDR3 is TGTGCCAGCAGGGAGCGGGATAGCTCCTACAATGAGCAGTTCTTC.